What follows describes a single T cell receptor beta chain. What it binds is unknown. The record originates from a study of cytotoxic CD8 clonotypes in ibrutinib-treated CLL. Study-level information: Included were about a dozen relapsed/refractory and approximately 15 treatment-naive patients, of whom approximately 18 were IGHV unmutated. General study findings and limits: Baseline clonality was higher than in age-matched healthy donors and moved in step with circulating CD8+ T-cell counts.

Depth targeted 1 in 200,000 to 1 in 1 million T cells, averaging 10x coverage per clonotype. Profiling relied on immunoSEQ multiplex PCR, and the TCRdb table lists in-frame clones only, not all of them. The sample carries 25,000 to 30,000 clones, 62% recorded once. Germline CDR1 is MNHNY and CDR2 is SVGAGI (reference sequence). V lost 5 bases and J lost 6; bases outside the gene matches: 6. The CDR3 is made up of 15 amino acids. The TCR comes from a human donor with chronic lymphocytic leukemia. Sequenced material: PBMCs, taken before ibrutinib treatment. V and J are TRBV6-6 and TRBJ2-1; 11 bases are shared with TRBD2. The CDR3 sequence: CASSPGTSGINEQFF. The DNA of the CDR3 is TGTGCCAGCAGTCCCGGGACTAGCGGAATCAATGAGCAGTTCTTC.